This entry lists 17 T cell receptor beta chains sequenced from one sample in a study of CD8+ T cells in alopecia areata. The sample's treatment: oral pan-JAK inhibitor, 5-10 mg twice daily. cDNA serving as the sequencing template came from extracted, reverse transcribed RNA. Repertoires were generated with immunoSEQ multiplex PCR, while TCRdb's copy carries only in-frame clones and drops some. The data show around 300,000 clones, 45% to 70% seen once. The sequenced sample was CD4+ T cells sorted from blood, obtained around week 53, from a patient treated with tofacitinib. The receptors were gathered from a human donor with alopecia areata.

In this sample, this clone turned up many times. The chain uses TRBV9 and TRBJ2-1; D may be TRBD2 (6 bases). This CDR3 is 18 amino acids long. Between the trimmed V and J ends, which lost 0 bases and 5 bases, there was a span of 21 bases. From germline, CDR1 is SGDLS and CDR2 YYNGEE. The CDR3 spells CASSVVPEVGGTNNEQFF. CDR3 coding DNA: TGTGCCAGCAGCGTAGTGCCCGAGGTGGGGGGAACTAACAATGAGCAGTTCTTC. Using reference TRBV9 and TRBJ2-1 for the parts outside the CDR3, the full variable domain is DSGVTQTPKHLITATGQRVTLRCSPRSGDLSVYWYQQSLDQGLQFLIQYYNGEERAKGNILERFSAQQFPDLHSELNLSSLELGDSALYFCASSVVPEVGGTNNEQFFGPGTRLTVL.

The chain is built from TRBV30 and TRBJ1-2; D remains ambiguous. V gave up 4 bases and J gave up 2 bases, with 20 bases separating them. The CDR3 has 16 amino acids. CDR1 and CDR2 from the germline V gene are GTSNPN and SVGIG (reference sequence). The CDR3: CAWKTVGGSLNYGYTF. CDR3 DNA sequence: TGTGCCTGGAAAACGGTTGGCGGGAGCTTAAACTATGGCTACACCTTC.

The rearrangement links TRBV5-6 to TRBJ2-4, with 11 bases lining up with TRBD2. The V gene end was trimmed by 0 bases and the J gene end by 4 bases; junction bases not matched to a gene: 3. CDR3 length: 16 residues. CDR1 is SGHDT, CDR2 YYEEEE, per germline. CDR3 sequence: CASSLVRLAGKNIQYF. The CDR3 DNA is TGTGCCAGCAGCTTGGTGCGACTAGCGGGGAAAAACATTCAGTACTTC.

This clone was seen a few times. The chain couples TRBV20-1 to TRBJ1-1; the D is unclear. Germline CDR1 and CDR2: DFQATT and SNEGSKA (reference sequence). V dropped 6 bases and J dropped 4 bases, with 9 bases sitting between them. This CDR3 contains 11 residues. CDR3 bases: TGCAGTGCCACCTCATCCACTGAAGCTTTCTTT. Its protein is CSATSSTEAFF.

This clone has a handful of counts. V usage is TRBV29-1 and J usage is TRBJ1-1; D is unresolved. The CDR3 totals 14 residues. Germline values: CDR1 SQVTM, CDR2 ANQGSEA. V dropped 4 bases and J dropped 0 bases, with 12 bases sitting between them. DNA for the CDR3: TGCAGCGTTGTTAGGACGTCCATGAACACTGAAGCTTTCTTT. This translates into CSVVRTSMNTEAFF.

This chain joins TRBV9 and TRBJ2-1; 7 nucleotides line up with TRBD1. The CDR3 is made up of 15 amino acids. The J segment lost 5 bases and the V segment lost 0 bases, leaving 5 bases of the junction unmatched. Per germline, CDR1 SGDLS and CDR2 YYNGEE. CDR3 protein: CASSVVGGRDNEQFF. CDR3 nucleotide sequence: TGTGCCAGCAGCGTAGTAGGGGGCCGCGACAATGAGCAGTTCTTC.

The CDR3 spells CASSPSKGFGNTIYF. DNA for the CDR3: TGCGCCAGCAGCCCGTCAAAGGGATTTGGAAACACCATATATTTT. V usage is TRBV4-3 and J usage is TRBJ1-3; D not certain. The CDR3 consists of 15 residues. CDR1 LGHNA and CDR2 YSLEER come from the germline V gene. V gave up 4 bases and J gave up 3 bases, with 13 bases separating them.

The chain has TRBV29-1 and TRBJ2-5; D is unresolved. This CDR3 is built from 12 residues. Trimming stripped 5 bases from V and 5 bases from J, with 12 bases between. The germline V gene encodes CDR1 SQVTM and CDR2 ANQGSEA. CDR3 sequence: CSVRKAMETQYF. The CDR3 bases are TGCAGCGTTCGGAAGGCAATGGAGACCCAGTACTTC.

The rearrangement joins TRBV9 to TRBJ2-3; the D is unclear. The V gene lost 0 bases and the J gene lost 0 bases, with 5 bases spanning the gap. The CDR3 is 14 residues long. CDR1 SGDLS and CDR2 YYNGEE come from the germline V gene. This chain's CDR3 is CASSVDGSTDTQYF. In nucleotides, the CDR3 is TGTGCCAGCAGCGTAGACGGAAGCACAGATACGCAGTATTTT.

The count of this clone is one. The V gene is TRBV6-5, the J gene TRBJ2-5, with D perhaps matching TRBD2 (6 bases). The CDR3 runs to 14 residues. From germline, CDR1 is MNHEY and CDR2 SVGAGI. Trimming removed 6 bases from V and 2 bases from J, with 13 bases in between. CDR3 in amino acids: CASSLGTSQETQYF. In DNA, the CDR3 is TGTGCCAGCAGCCTTGGGACTTCGCAAGAGACCCAGTACTTC.

This clone occurred once. The V call is TRBV7-2, the J call TRBJ2-1; perhaps TRBD1 as D (5 bases). Trimming removed 5 bases at V and 10 bases at J, with 15 bases between. Germline V gene sequence: CDR1 SGHTA, CDR2 FQGNSA. The CDR3 is 13 residues long. The CDR3 spells CASSLTVMGEQFF. The CDR3 DNA reads TGTGCCAGCAGCCTGACAGTGATGGGCGAGCAGTTCTTC.

The V call is TRBV11-2, the J call TRBJ1-3; a weak D match, TRBD1 (5 bases). The V end was cut by 3 bases, the J end by 4 bases, with 13 bases between. This CDR3 is 15 amino acids long. Per the germline V gene, CDR1 is SGHAT and CDR2 is FQNNGV. The CDR3: CASSFGDALGNTIYF. The DNA for the CDR3 is TGTGCCAGCAGCTTTGGGGACGCCCTGGGAAACACCATATATTTT. The variable domain in full, completed from reference TRBV11-2 and TRBJ1-3, reads EAGVAQSPRYKIIEKRQSVAFWCNPISGHATLYWYQQILGQGPKLLIQFQNNGVVDDSQLPKDRFSAERLKGVDSTLKIQPAKLEDSAVYLCASSFGDALGNTIYFGEGSWLTVV.

This clone was observed a single time. The chain combines TRBV10-3 with TRBJ2-5; 7 bases agree with TRBD1. Germline-derived CDR1 and CDR2 are ENHRY and SYGVKD. V trimming: 4 bases; J trimming: 1 base; junction bases outside the gene matches: 3. The CDR3 has 14 amino acids. CDR3 DNA: TGTGCCATCAGTGGAACAGGGGCCCAAGAGACCCAGTACTTC. Its protein is CAISGTGAQETQYF.

The rearrangement uses TRBV29-1 and TRBJ2-5; TRBD1 matches 8 bases. The CDR3 runs to 13 residues. Germline V gene lookup returns CDR1 SQVTM and CDR2 ANQGSEA. Losses at the gene ends were 7 bases for V and 7 bases for J; bases not matched to a gene: 11. CDR3 bases: TGCAGCGCCGGAACAGGGGGGCAGGTGACCCAGTACTTC. It encodes CSAGTGGQVTQYF.

This clone is a singleton in its sample. The chain employs TRBV5-6 and TRBJ2-7; either TRBD1 or TRBD2 may supply D (5 bases each). This CDR3 is built from 15 residues. Germline values: CDR1 SGHDT, CDR2 YYEEEE. Trimming stripped 2 bases from V and 4 bases from J, with 16 bases between. CDR3 amino acids: CASSFSGTTRYEQYF. CDR3 in DNA: TGTGCCAGCAGCTTTTCCGGGACCACTCGTTACGAGCAGTACTTC. Based on the CDR3 plus reference TRBV5-6 and TRBJ2-7, the full variable domain is DAGVTQSPTHLIKTRGQQVTLRCSPKSGHDTVSWYQQALGQGPQFIFQYYEEEERQRGNFPDRFSGHQFPNYSSELNVNALLLGDSALYLCASSFSGTTRYEQYFGPGTRLTVT.

The chain is built from TRBV7-3 and TRBJ2-1; 8 bases align to TRBD2. The CDR3 consists of 15 residues. The ends lost 6 bases at V and 6 bases at J; junction bases unmatched: 10. CDR1 is SGHTA and CDR2 is FQGTGA in the germline V gene. CDR3 in amino acids: CASRTSGGPSNEQFF. CDR3 sequence (DNA): TGTGCCAGCAGGACCTCGGGGGGGCCGAGCAATGAGCAGTTCTTC.

This rearrangement joins TRBV29-1 to TRBJ2-1; 7 nucleotides agree with TRBD2. J gave up 5 bases and V 3 bases, and 7 bases lay outside the gene matches. CDR3 size: 14 residues. Germline-derived CDR1 and CDR2 are SQVTM and ANQGSEA. CDR3 sequence: CSVELAVSNNEQFF. In DNA, the CDR3 is TGCAGCGTTGAGCTAGCGGTATCCAACAATGAGCAGTTCTTC.